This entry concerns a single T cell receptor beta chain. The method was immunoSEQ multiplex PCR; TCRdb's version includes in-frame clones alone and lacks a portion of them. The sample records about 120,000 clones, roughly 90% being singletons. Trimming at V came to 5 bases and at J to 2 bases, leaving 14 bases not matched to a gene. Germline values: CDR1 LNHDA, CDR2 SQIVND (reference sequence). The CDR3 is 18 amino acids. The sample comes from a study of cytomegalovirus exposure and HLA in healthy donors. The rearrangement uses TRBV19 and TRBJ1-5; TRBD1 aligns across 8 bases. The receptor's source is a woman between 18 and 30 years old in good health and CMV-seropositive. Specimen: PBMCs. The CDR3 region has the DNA TGTGCCAGTAGTCCTTTAGGACAGGGCGTTGAGGGCAATCAGCCCCAGCATTTT. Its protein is CASSPLGQGVEGNQPQHF.